Listed below are T cell receptor beta chains from one sample, sequenced in a study of blood T cell repertoires in COVID-19. Repertoires were generated with immunoSEQ multiplex PCR, while TCRdb's copy carries only in-frame clones and drops some. The sample holds 340,000 or so clones, over 70% seen once. Sequenced material: peripheral blood. The receptors shown here come from a man in his thirties or forties with active or convalescent COVID-19. The CDR3 runs from the conserved cysteine through the conserved F or W. D genes are given only for firm matches.

.	TRBV6-6	TRBJ1-5	CASSPQGVHQPQHF
.	TRBV14	TRBJ1-1	CASSHGGGGTEAFF
TRBD2	TRBV11-3	TRBJ2-2	CASSLDGGTANTGELFF
TRBD2	TRBV4-2	TRBJ2-7	CASSPSLAGPYYEQYF
.	TRBV14	TRBJ2-7	CASSQELDHEEQYF
TRBD2	TRBV11-2	TRBJ2-2	CASSSRGAGELNTGELFF
.	TRBV12-3/TRBV12-4	TRBJ2-7	CASSSRGEQYF
TRBD1	TRBV4-3	TRBJ2-3	CASSQDPRGTGTDTQYF
.	TRBV25-1	TRBJ1-2	CASSLETLPGYTF
TRBD1	TRBV7-3	TRBJ1-1	CASSVTGGNTEAFF
TRBD2	TRBV18	TRBJ2-1	CASSSRTSGSIDEQFF
.	TRBV11-1	TRBJ1-1	CASSVTLAVNTEAFF
TRBD2	TRBV7-9	TRBJ2-7	CASRPSGKEDGGQYF
.	TRBV18	TRBJ2-3	CASSPRTGDTQYF
.	TRBV9	TRBJ1-2	CASSTHSAANYGYTF
.	TRBV7-2	TRBJ1-4	CASSLVRSTNEKLFF
.	TRBV5-1	TRBJ1-2	CASSATEAPGGGYTF
.	TRBV7-2	TRBJ1-5	CASSLDRHLNQPQHF
.	TRBV7-9	TRBJ1-6	CASSPEVRGSPLHF
TRBD1	TRBV13	TRBJ1-1	CASSLDRGQAFF
.	TRBV23-1	TRBJ1-2	CASSQSAPDYREGVTYGYTF
.	TRBV7-9	TRBJ2-7	CASSLGRAAYEQYF
TRBD2	TRBV24-1	TRBJ2-3	CATSDLGASGATDTQYF
.	TRBV4-3	TRBJ1-1	CASSQDQGQNTEAFF
.	TRBV6-2/TRBV6-3	TRBJ1-5	CASSYGLFNQPQHF